These 29 T cell receptor beta chains were sequenced from one sample in a study of tumor and adjacent non-tumor tissue in lung cancer. No cell sorting was done before RNA was extracted from the tissue. The normal lung tissue was taken more than 3 cm from the tumor edge. TCRbeta libraries were built with three rounds of nested PCR, modified from ARM-PCR. TCRdb used MiXCR to reprocess the multiplex PCR reads, holding one entry per CDR3 protein. Among about 90,000 distinct CDR3 sequences listed, 75% to 85% were seen once. The sequenced sample consisted of distant non-tumor lung tissue. These TCRs come from a woman between 50 and 59 years old with non-small cell lung cancer.

This clonotype has a count of ten or more. The chain recombines TRBV7-9 with TRBJ1-5; the D is unclear. V dropped 6 bases and J dropped 1 base, with 10 bases sitting between them. This CDR3 has 14 residues. Per the germline V gene, CDR1 is SEHNR and CDR2 is FQNEAQ (reference sequence). The CDR3, as DNA: TGTGCCAGCAGTTTCGACGCGAGCAATCAGCCCCAGCATTTT. Translating it yields CASSFDASNQPQHF.

This chain links TRBV7-6 with TRBJ2-2; 8 bases match TRBD1. Trimming cost V 5 bases and J 0 bases; bases outside gene matches: 5. The germline gives CDR1 SGHVS, CDR2 FNYEAQ. This CDR3 spans 16 amino acids. CDR3 loop: CASSPGQGANTGELFF. The DNA of the CDR3 is TGTGCCAGCAGCCCAGGACAGGGAGCGAACACCGGGGAGCTGTTTTTT. Variable domain in full (rest from reference TRBV7-6 and TRBJ2-2): GAGVSQSPRYKVTKRGQDVALRCDPISGHVSLYWYRQALGQGPEFLTYFNYEAQQDKSGLPNDRFSAERPEGSISTLTIQRTEQRDSAMYRCASSPGQGANTGELFFGEGSRLTVL.

By its share, this clonotype is medium-sized. This sequence joins TRBV12-3 or TRBV12-4 and TRBJ2-6; D gene unclear. V lost 6 bases to trimming and J lost 2 bases, with 14 bases between them. This CDR3 is built from 16 residues. The CDR3, as DNA: TGTGCCAGCAGCCGTGGCCCGCAAACTGGGGCCAACGTCCTGACTTTC. This gives the protein CASSRGPQTGANVLTF.

This clonotype was observed a single time. A much larger clone differs by one base, so this may be a read error. J is TRBJ1-1 and V is TRBV20-1, with D uncertain. In germline, CDR1 is DFQATT, CDR2 SNEGSKA (reference sequence). The CDR3 covers 11 residues. Here the CDR3 DNA reads TGCAGTCCTAGTGACGGCCCTGAAGCTTTCTTT. Translation: CSPSDGPEAFF.

The rearrangement joins TRBV6-5 to TRBJ2-2; the match to TRBD1 covers 9 bases. Trimming took 5 bases from V and 9 from J; bases not matched to a gene: 13. CDR3 length: 16 amino acids. Germline V gene data show CDR1 as MNHEY and CDR2 as SVGAGI. CDR3 DNA sequence: TGTGCCAGCAGTCGATTTACCGGGACAGGGATCAGGGAGCTGTTTTTT. Its translation: CASSRFTGTGIRELFF.

This clonotype came up a few times. The gene calls are TRBV20-1 and TRBJ2-1; D may be TRBD2 (6 bases). CDR3 size: 14 residues. The germline V and J ends were trimmed by 6 bases and 3 bases, with 15 bases remaining between them. Per the germline V gene, CDR1 is DFQATT and CDR2 is SNEGSKA (reference sequence). CDR3 residues: CSAEELAFYNEQFF. Written as DNA, the CDR3 is TGCAGTGCGGAAGAACTAGCCTTCTACAATGAGCAGTTCTTC.

As for this clonotype: The conserved closing phenylalanine or tryptophan is absent in this CDR3, likely reflecting a read error. The J gene is TRBJ2-2, the V gene TRBV7-9, with D uncertain. Germline V lookup: CDR1 SEHNR, CDR2 FQNEAQ (reference sequence). The CDR3 is made up of 14 amino acids. The CDR3 region has the DNA TGTACCAGCAGCTTAAACCCGAACACCGGGGAGCTGTTTTCT. It translates to CTSSLNPNTGELFS.

The chain carries TRBV6-2 or TRBV6-3 and TRBJ2-2; D remains ambiguous. The CDR3 runs 13 residues. Germline values: CDR1 MNHEY, CDR2 SVGEGT. CDR3 sequence: CANSYSDTGELFF. CDR3 coding DNA: TGTGCTAACAGTTACTCAGACACCGGGGAGCTGTTTTTT.

J is TRBJ1-5 and V is TRBV6-5; 12 bases map to TRBD1. The J call may not be correct, given that the DNA end is closer to TRBJ2-3. The germline CDR1 and CDR2 sequences are MNHEY and SVGAGI. The CDR3 spans 15 residues. CDR3 in DNA: TGTGCCAGCAGACGAGGGACAGGGGGCTTTCAGCTCCAGTATTTT. Its protein product is CASRRGTGGFQLQYF.

This clonotype was counted a few times. The rearrangement joins TRBV6-1 to TRBJ2-1; unclear D gene. V dropped 9 bases and J dropped 0 bases, with 18 bases sitting between them. Germline lookup yields CDR1 MNHNS and CDR2 SASEGT. This CDR3 contains 16 residues. The CDR3 loop reads CASRSLVPNSYNEQFF. DNA of the CDR3: TGTGCCAGTCGGTCGCTAGTACCGAACTCCTACAATGAGCAGTTCTTC.

This clonotype was observed at least ten times. The chain employs TRBV20-1 and TRBJ1-2, with D possibly TRBD1 on 5 matching bases. The CDR3 covers 14 residues. The germline CDR1 and CDR2 sequences are DFQATT and SNEGSKA (reference sequence). Trimming stripped 1 base from V and 4 bases from J, with 13 bases between. The CDR3 spells CSARVGGVGYGYTF. In DNA, the CDR3 is TGCAGTGCTAGAGTTGGGGGGGTGGGCTATGGCTACACCTTC.

In regard to this clonotype: Germline is not matched at one junction end, which may reflect a read error. The chain links TRBV6-5 to TRBJ2-7; D is ambiguous. The CDR3 is 14 residues long. Germline loops: CDR1 MNHEY, CDR2 SVGAGI. In DNA form, the CDR3 reads TGTGCCAGCTGTTATTGCCGGAAAGCCTACGAGCAGTATTTC. It specifies CASCYCRKAYEQYF.

This clonotype showed up just once. This may come from a read error, since a much larger clone is one base off. The chain combines TRBV2 with TRBJ2-7; tentative D call: TRBD1 (6 bases). Germline assignment: CDR1 SNHLY and CDR2 FYNNEI. The CDR3 runs 12 residues. The CDR3 region has the DNA TGTACCAGCGGAGGACAGTCCTACGAGCAGTACTTC. Residues: CTSGGQSYEQYF.

As for this clonotype: The junction departs from germline at one end; a sequencing error may be responsible. The chain links TRBV4-1 to TRBJ2-7; 7 positions match TRBD1. Germline assignment: CDR1 MGHRA and CDR2 YSYEKL. This CDR3 spans 15 amino acids. CDR3 bases: TGCGCCAGCAGCATGTCCGTGACAGGGTCCTATGAGCAGTACTTC. Its translation is CASSMSVTGSYEQYF.

The chain links TRBV6-5 to TRBJ2-7; the match to TRBD2 covers 10 bases. The CDR3 totals 15 residues. The junction had 6 bases not matched to a gene; V was cut back by 2 bases and J by 5 bases. Germline V gives CDR1 MNHEY, CDR2 SVGAGI. CDR3 sequence reads: CASSYRWLAGDEQYF. The CDR3 DNA follows: TGTGCCAGCAGTTACCGTTGGCTAGCGGGAGACGAGCAGTACTTC.

As concerns this clonotype: The conserved phenylalanine or tryptophan normally closing the CDR3 is absent here, so this likely arose from a read error. V and J are TRBV6-1 and TRBJ2-7; 9 nucleotides agree with TRBD1. The ends lost 2 bases at V and 2 bases at J; junction bases unmatched: 4. CDR1 is MNHNS, CDR2 SASEGT, per germline. The CDR3 is 15 amino acids. The CDR3 spells CASSETDRGAYEQYL. CDR3 DNA sequence: TGTGCCAGCAGTGAAACGGACAGGGGAGCCTACGAGCAGTACCTA.

This clonotype was seen only once. A much larger clone is a single base away; this may be a read error. This chain uses TRBV20-1 with TRBJ2-7, with D possibly being TRBD1 or TRBD2 (5 bases each). Germline CDR1 and CDR2: DFQATT and SNEGSKA (reference sequence). Trimming shortened V by 2 bases and J by 2 bases, and 10 bases separated the two germline ends. This CDR3 has 13 residues. The CDR3 sequence: CSARRDEAYEQYF. The CDR3 DNA reads TGCAGTGCTAGACGGGACGAGGCCTACGAGCAGTACTTC.

This clonotype occurred a few times. Given a much more abundant clone one base away, this may be a read error. The chain carries TRBV7-8 and TRBJ2-3, with TRBD2 matching over 8 bases. The V gene's germline CDR1 is SGHVS and CDR2 FQNEAQ. The CDR3 loop spans 17 amino acids. The CDR3 nucleotides read TGTACCAGCAGGCCGATCGAGCGGGAGCATAGGACAGATACGCAGTATTTT. Amino acids: CTSRPIEREHRTDTQYF.

This clonotype was recorded many times. The rearrangement links TRBV20-1 to TRBJ1-6; TRBD1 aligns across 12 bases. The length of the CDR3 is 15 residues. Germline trimming cut 3 bases from V and 7 bases from J; bases unmatched to any gene: 4. The germline CDR1 and CDR2 sequences are DFQATT and SNEGSKA (reference sequence). CDR3 in amino acids: CSASTGTGGNSPLHF. Written as DNA, the CDR3 is TGCAGTGCTAGTACCGGGACAGGGGGCAATTCACCCCTCCACTTT.

Concerning this clonotype itself: The junction departs from the called germline gene at one end, perhaps through a read error. The chain combines TRBV11-2 with TRBJ2-3, with no clear D. There are 13 residues in the CDR3. The germline gives CDR1 SGHAT, CDR2 FQNNGV. The chain's CDR3 is CGSSLDRAGMQYF. CDR3 sequence (DNA): TGTGGCAGCAGCTTAGATCGGGCAGGTATGCAGTATTTT.

In this sample, this clonotype turned up a few times. The chain has TRBV11-1 and TRBJ2-5, with a tentative D call TRBD1 (6 bases). Germline CDR1 SGHAT, CDR2 FQDESV (reference sequence). This CDR3 has 12 residues. The V and J ends lost 7 bases and 10 bases respectively, with 16 bases between them. The CDR3 loop is CASISAEQGQYF. DNA for the CDR3: TGTGCCAGCATCTCGGCGGAACAGGGCCAGTACTTC. Together with reference TRBV11-1 and TRBJ2-5, the CDR3 gives the full variable domain: EAEVAQSPRYKITEKSQAVAFWCDPISGHATLYWYRQILGQGPELLVQFQDESVVDDSQLPKDRFSAERLKGVDSTLKIQPAELGDSAMYLCASISAEQGQYFGPGTRLLVL.

To note about this clonotype: The missing conserved phenylalanine or tryptophan at the end of this CDR3 makes a read error likely. The chain employs TRBV28 and TRBJ2-7, with no clear D. Germline V CDR1 and CDR2: MDHEN, SYDVKM. This CDR3 has 13 amino acids. Between the trimmed V and J ends, which lost 3 bases and 2 bases, there was a span of 8 bases. CDR3 residues: CASSFLNAYEQYL. The CDR3 DNA reads TGTGCCAGCAGTTTCCTGAATGCCTACGAGCAGTACTTA.

The chain joins TRBV7-8 to TRBJ2-2; 11 bases fit TRBD2. The CDR3 length is 19 residues. In germline, CDR1 is SGHVS, CDR2 FQNEAQ. The trim removed 5 bases at V and 2 bases at J, leaving 13 bases unmatched. CDR3: CASSTDDLGLAANTGELFF. In DNA, the CDR3 is TGTGCCAGCAGCACCGACGACCTGGGACTAGCGGCCAACACCGGGGAGCTGTTTTTT.

A word on this clonotype: A much bigger clone sits one base away, suggesting this may be a read error. This chain connects TRBV19 to TRBJ2-7; 8 bases match TRBD1. CDR3 length: 14 residues. CDR1 is LNHDA and CDR2 is SQIVND in the germline V gene (reference sequence). CDR3 sequence: CASSVDRVKGERYF. Here the CDR3 DNA reads TGTGCCAGTAGTGTGGACAGGGTGAAGGGCGAGCGGTACTTC.

Only a few counts were recorded for this clonotype. Given a much more abundant clone one base away, this may be a read error. J is TRBJ2-7 and V is TRBV5-6; 8 bases align to TRBD1. Trimming removed 4 bases from V and 2 bases from J; junction bases left unmatched: 5. The germline CDR1 and CDR2 sequences are SGHDT and YYEEEE. The CDR3 sequence is 14 residues long. CDR3 sequence (DNA): TGTGCCAGCAGCCTGACAGGGGCGGCCTACGAGCAGTACTTC. Encoded protein: CASSLTGAAYEQYF.

In the case of this clonotype: A much larger clone sits a single nucleotide away, making a read error possible. The chain is built from TRBV28 and TRBJ2-1; 10 bases are a match to TRBD1. Per germline, CDR1 MDHEN and CDR2 SYDVKM. CDR3 length equals 16 residues. The CDR3 is CANSLLGDRGRGEQFF. Here the CDR3 DNA reads TGTGCCAACAGTTTATTGGGTGACAGGGGGCGCGGTGAGCAGTTCTTC.

As to this clonotype: A junction boundary mismatches the germline segment, possibly from a read error. The chain carries TRBV7-9 and TRBJ2-3; 12 nucleotides match TRBD2. Germline V gene lookup returns CDR1 SEHNR and CDR2 FQNEAQ (reference sequence). This CDR3 has 19 amino acids. CDR3 protein: CASSFPTSGGGGDTDTQYF. CDR3 nucleotide sequence: TGTGCAAGCAGCTTTCCGACTAGCGGGGGCGGCGGGGACACAGATACGCAGTATTTT.

Ten or more counts support this clonotype. This rearrangement joins TRBV24-1 to TRBJ2-1, with 8 bases lining up with TRBD2. This CDR3 contains 17 residues. The J segment lost 3 bases and the V segment lost 5 bases, leaving 11 bases of the junction unmatched. Looked up from germline, CDR1 is KGHDR and CDR2 is SFDVKD. The CDR3: CATSVKGLGLLYNEQFF. CDR3 coding DNA: TGTGCCACCAGTGTTAAGGGACTAGGACTGCTCTACAATGAGCAGTTCTTC.

The chain recombines TRBV6-6 with TRBJ2-4; D perhaps matches TRBD2 (6 bases). This CDR3 has 16 amino acids. Per germline, CDR1 MNHNY and CDR2 SVGAGI (reference sequence). The CDR3 spells CGRSPEEGKFRNIQYF. Here the CDR3 DNA reads TGTGGCAGGAGTCCCGAGGAGGGGAAGTTTAGAAACATTCAGTACTTC.